This entry lists 2 T cell receptor beta chains sequenced from one sample in a study of identical twins. From the 5' RACE reads, TCRdb called clonotypes with MiXCR, one entry per CDR3 protein. The table lists hundreds of thousands of distinct CDR3 sequences, roughly 20% of them singletons. This sample also appeared in a second study, on T cells expressing NK-cell markers.

Sequencing was carried out using PBMCs. These receptors all stem from a woman under 30 in good health.

This clonotype was seen more than once but under ten times. The genes are TRBV4-3 and TRBJ1-1; possible D gene TRBD1, 5 bases. The V gene's germline CDR1 is LGHNA and CDR2 YSLEER. Trimming removed 1 base at V and 6 bases at J, with 12 bases between. The CDR3 is 14 residues long. CDR3: CASSQGRGYPEAFF. For the CDR3, the DNA is TGCGCCAGCAGCCAAGGGCGGGGGTACCCTGAAGCTTTCTTT.

This sequence joins TRBV5-5 and TRBJ2-2; TRBD2 matches at 10 bases. The J segment lost 7 bases and the V segment lost 1 base, leaving 10 bases of the junction unmatched. CDR1 and CDR2 from the germline V gene are SGHKS and YYEKEE (reference sequence). The length of the CDR3 is 17 residues. The DNA for the CDR3 is TGTGCCAGCAGCTTGTCGCTAGCGGGAGCCGGCGGCGGGGAGCTGTTTTTT. Translation gives CASSLSLAGAGGGELFF.